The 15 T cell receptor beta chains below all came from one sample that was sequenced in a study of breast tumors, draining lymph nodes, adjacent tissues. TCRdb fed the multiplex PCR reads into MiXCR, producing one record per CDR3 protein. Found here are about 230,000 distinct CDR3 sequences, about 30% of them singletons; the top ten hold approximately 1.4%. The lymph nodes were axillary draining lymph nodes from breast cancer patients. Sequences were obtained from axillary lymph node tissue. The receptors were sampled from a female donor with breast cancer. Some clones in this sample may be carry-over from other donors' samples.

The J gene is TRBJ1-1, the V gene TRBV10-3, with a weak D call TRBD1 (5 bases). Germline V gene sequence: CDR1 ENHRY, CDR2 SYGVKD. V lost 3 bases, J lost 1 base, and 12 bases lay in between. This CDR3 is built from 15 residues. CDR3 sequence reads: CAISDLGTRNTEAFF. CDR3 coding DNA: TGTGCCATCAGTGACCTCGGGACCAGGAACACTGAAGCTTTCTTT.

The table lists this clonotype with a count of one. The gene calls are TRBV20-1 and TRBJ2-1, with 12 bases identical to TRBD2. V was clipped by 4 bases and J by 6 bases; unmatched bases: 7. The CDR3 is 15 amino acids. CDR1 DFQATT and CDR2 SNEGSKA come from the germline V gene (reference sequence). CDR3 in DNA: TGCAGTGCTATGGTGGGGACTAGCGGGTCCAATGAGCAGTTCTTC. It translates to CSAMVGTSGSNEQFF.

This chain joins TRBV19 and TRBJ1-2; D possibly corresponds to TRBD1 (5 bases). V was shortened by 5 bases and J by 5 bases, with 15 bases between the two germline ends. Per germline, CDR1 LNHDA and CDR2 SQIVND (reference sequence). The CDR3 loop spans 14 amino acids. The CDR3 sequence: CASSLGDSAYGYTF. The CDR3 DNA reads TGTGCCAGTAGTTTGGGAGACAGTGCATATGGCTACACCTTC.

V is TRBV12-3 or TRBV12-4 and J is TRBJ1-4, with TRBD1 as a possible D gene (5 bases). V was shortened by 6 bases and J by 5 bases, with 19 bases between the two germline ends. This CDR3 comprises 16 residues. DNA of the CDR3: TGTGCCAGCAGACCCGAGGGAGGGGCCCTCAATGAAAAACTGTTTTTT. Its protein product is CASRPEGGALNEKLFF.

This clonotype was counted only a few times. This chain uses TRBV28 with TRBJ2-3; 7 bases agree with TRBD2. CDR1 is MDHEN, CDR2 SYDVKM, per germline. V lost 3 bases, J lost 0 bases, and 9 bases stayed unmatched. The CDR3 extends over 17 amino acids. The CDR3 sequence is CASSLSSRETSTDTQYF. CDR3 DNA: TGTGCCAGCAGTTTGTCTTCGCGGGAGACTAGCACAGATACGCAGTATTTT. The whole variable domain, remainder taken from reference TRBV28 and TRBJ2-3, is DVKVTQSSRYLVKRTGEKVFLECVQDMDHENMFWYRQDPGLGLRLIYFSYDVKMKEKGDIPEGYSVSREKKERFSLILESASTNQTSMYLCASSLSSRETSTDTQYFGPGTRLTVL.

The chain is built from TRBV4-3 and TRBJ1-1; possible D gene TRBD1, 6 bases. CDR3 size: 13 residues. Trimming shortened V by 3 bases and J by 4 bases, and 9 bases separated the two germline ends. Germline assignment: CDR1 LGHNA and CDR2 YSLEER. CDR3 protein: CASSHRGATEAFF. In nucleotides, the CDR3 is TGCGCCAGCAGCCATAGGGGGGCCACTGAAGCTTTCTTT.

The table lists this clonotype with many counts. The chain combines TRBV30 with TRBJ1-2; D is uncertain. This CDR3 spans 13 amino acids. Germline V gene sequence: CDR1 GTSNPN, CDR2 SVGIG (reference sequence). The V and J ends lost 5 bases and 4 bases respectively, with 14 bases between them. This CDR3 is CAWDDPYRYGYTF. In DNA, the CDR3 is TGTGCCTGGGACGATCCCTACCGCTATGGCTACACCTTC. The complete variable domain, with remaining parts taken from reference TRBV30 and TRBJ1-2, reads SQTIHQWPATLVQPVGSPLSLECTVEGTSNPNLYWYRQAAGRGLQLLFYSVGIGQISSEVPQNLSASRPQDRQFILSSKKLLLSDSGFYLCAWDDPYRYGYTFGSGTRLTVV.

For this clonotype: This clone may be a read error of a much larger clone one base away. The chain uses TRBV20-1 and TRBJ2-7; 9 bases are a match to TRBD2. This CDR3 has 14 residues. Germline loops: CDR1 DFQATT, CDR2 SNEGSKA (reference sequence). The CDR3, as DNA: TGCAGTGCTAGCGGCGGGAGGGGTTCCTCCGAGCAGTACTTC. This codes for CSASGGRGSSEQYF.

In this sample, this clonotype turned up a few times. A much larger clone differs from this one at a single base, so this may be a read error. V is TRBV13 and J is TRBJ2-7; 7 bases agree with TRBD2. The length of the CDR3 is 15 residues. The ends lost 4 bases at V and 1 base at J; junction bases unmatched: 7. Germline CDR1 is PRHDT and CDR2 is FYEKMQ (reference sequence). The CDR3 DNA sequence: TGTGCCAGCAGCTCGCCTAGCGGCCTTTCCTACGAGCAGTACTTC. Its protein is CASSSPSGLSYEQYF.

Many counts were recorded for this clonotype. CDR3 in DNA: TGTGCCAGCAGTTTCGGTTTTTGGGGACAGGGGTTGTCCGCGACCAGCGAACCAGAAGAGACCCAGTACTTC. This gives the protein CASSFGFWGQGLSATSEPEETQYF. This chain joins TRBV12-3 or TRBV12-4 and TRBJ2-5; 10 nucleotides match TRBD1. J gave up 3 bases and V 3 bases, and 31 bases lay outside the gene matches. CDR3 size: 24 residues.

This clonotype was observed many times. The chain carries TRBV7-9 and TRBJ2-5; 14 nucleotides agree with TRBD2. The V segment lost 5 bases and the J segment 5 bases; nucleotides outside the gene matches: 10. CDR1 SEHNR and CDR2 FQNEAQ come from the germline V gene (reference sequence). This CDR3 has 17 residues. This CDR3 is CASSSGTSGSRVETQYF. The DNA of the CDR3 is TGTGCCAGCAGCAGCGGGACTAGCGGGAGTAGGGTGGAGACCCAGTACTTC.

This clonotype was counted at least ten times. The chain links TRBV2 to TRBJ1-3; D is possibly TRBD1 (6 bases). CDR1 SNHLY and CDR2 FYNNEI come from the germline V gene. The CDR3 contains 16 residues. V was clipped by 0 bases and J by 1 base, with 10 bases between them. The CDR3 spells CASSEAGGRSGNTIYF. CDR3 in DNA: TGTGCCAGCAGTGAAGCCGGGGGGCGGTCTGGAAACACCATATATTTT. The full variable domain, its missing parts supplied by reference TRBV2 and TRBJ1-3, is EPEVTQTPSHQVTQMGQEVILRCVPISNHLYFYWYRQILGQKVEFLVSFYNNEISEKSEIFDDQFSVERPDGSNFTLKIRSTKLEDSAMYFCASSEAGGRSGNTIYFGEGSWLTVV.

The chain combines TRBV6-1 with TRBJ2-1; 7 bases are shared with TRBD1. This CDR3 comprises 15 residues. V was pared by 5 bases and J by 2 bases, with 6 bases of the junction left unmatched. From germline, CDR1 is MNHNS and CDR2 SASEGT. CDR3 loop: CASSWDRTAYNEQFF. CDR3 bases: TGTGCCAGCAGTTGGGACAGAACGGCCTACAATGAGCAGTTCTTC.

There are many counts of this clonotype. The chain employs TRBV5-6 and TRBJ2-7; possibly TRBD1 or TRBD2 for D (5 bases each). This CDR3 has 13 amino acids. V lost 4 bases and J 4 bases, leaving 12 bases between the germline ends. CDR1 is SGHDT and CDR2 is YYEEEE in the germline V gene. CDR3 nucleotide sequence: TGTGCCAGCAGCCTCGGGACCCTTTACGAGCAGTACTTC. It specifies CASSLGTLYEQYF.

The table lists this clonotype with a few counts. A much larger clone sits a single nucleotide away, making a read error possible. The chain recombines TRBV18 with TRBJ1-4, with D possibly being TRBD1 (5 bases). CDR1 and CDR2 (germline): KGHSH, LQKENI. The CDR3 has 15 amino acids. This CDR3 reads CASSPPEGGRGKLLF. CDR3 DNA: TGTGCCAGCTCACCACCGGAGGGTGGAAGGGGAAAACTGCTTTTT. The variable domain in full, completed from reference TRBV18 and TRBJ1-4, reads NAGVMQNPRHLVRRRGQEARLRCSPMKGHSHVYWYRQLPEEGLKFMVYLQKENIIDESGMPKERFSAEFPKEGPSILRIQQVVRGDSAAYFCASSPPEGGRGKLLFGSGTQLSVL.